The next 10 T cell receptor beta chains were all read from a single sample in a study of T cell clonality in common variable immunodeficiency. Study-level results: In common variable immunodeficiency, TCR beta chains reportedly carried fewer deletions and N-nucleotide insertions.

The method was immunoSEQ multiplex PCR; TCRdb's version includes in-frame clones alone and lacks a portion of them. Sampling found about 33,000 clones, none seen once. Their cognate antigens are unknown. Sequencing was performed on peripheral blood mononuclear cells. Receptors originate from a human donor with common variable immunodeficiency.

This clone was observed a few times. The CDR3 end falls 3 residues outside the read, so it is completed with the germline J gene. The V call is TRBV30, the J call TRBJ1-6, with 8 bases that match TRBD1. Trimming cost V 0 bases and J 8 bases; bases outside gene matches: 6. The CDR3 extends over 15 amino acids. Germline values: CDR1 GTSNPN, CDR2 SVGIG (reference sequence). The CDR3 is CAWSVRDRRDSPLHF. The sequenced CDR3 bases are TGTGCCTGGAGTGTCCGGGACAGGCGGGATTCACCC.

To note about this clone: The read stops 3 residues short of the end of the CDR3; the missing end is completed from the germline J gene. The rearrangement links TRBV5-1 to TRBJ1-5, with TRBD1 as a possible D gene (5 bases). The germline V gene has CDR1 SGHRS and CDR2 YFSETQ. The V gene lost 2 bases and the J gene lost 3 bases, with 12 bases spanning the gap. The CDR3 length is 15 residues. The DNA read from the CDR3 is TGCGCCAGCAGCTTCGGAGGACAAACCAATCAGCCC. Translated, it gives CASSFGGQTNQP. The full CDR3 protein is CASSFGGQTNQPQHF.

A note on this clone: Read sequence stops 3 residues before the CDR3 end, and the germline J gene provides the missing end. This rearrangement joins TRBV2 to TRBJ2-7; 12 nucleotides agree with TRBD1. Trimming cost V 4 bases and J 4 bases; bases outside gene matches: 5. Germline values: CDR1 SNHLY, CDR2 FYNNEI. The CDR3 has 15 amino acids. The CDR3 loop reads CASSGDRGRLYEQYF. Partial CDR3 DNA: TGTGCCAGCAGTGGGGACAGGGGGCGCCTATACGAG.

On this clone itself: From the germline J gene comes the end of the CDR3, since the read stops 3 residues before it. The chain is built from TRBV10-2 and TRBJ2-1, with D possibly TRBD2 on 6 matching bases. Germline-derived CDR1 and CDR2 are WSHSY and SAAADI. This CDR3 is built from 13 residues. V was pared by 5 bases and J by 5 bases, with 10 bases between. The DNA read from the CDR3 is TGCGCCAGCAGTTGGGACTTTAACAATGAG. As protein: CASSWDFNNE. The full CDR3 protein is CASSWDFNNEQFF.

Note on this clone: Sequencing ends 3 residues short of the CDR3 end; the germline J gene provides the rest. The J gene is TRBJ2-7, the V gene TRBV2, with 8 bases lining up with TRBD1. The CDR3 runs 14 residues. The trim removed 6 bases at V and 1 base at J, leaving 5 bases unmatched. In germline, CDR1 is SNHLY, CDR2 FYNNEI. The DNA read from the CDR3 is TGTGCCAGCAGACGAGACAGGGGTTCCTACGAG. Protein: CASRRDRGSYE. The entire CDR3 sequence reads CASRRDRGSYEQYF.

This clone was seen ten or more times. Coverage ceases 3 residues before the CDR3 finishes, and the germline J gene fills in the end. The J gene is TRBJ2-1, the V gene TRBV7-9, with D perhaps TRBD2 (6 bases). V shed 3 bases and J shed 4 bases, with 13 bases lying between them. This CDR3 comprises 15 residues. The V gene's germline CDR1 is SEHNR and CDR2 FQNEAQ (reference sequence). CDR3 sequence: CASSLSTSYYNEQFF. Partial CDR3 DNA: TGTGCCAGCAGCTTGAGTACTAGCTATTACAATGAG.

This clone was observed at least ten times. The CDR3 reads CASSLAGVSQETQYF. CDR3 bases read: TGTGCCAGCAGCTTGGCGGGGGTTTCACAAGAGACC. The rearrangement uses TRBV13 and TRBJ2-5; 7 bases are a match to TRBD2. The read terminates 3 residues before the CDR3 end, so the remaining end is supplied by the germline J gene. Germline assignment: CDR1 PRHDT and CDR2 FYEKMQ (reference sequence). V gave up 3 bases and J gave up 2 bases; unmatched junction bases: 6. CDR3 length: 15 amino acids. The whole variable domain, filled in from reference TRBV13 and TRBJ2-5, reads AAGVIQSPRHLIKEKRETATLKCYPIPRHDTVYWYQQGPGQDPQFLISFYEKMQSDKGSIPDRFSAQQFSDYHSELNMSSLELGDSALYFCASSLAGVSQETQYFGPGTRLLVL.

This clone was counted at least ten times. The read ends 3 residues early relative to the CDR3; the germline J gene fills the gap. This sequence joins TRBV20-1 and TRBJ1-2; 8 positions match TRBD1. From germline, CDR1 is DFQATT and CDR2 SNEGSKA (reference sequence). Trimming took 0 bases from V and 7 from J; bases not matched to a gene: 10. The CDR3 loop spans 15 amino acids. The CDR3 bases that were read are TGCAGTGCTAGAGACGCCGCGGGCAGGGGGCCTGGC. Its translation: CSARDAAGRGPG. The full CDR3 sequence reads CSARDAAGRGPGYTF.

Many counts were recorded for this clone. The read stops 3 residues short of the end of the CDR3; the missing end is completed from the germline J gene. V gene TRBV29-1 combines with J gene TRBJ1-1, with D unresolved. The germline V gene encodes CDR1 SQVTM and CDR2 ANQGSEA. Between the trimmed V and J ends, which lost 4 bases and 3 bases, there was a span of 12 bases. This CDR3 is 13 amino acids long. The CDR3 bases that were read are TGCAGCGTTGTACTGGTAAGATACACTGAA. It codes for CSVVLVRYTE. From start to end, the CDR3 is CSVVLVRYTEAFF.

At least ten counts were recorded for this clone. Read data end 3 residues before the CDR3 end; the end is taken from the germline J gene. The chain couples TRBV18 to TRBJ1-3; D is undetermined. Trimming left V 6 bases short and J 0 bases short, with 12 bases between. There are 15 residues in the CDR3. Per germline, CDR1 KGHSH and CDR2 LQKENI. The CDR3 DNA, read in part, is TGTGCCAGCTCCCTCCACGGGGACTCTGGAAACACC. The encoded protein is CASSLHGDSGNT. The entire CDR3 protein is CASSLHGDSGNTIYF. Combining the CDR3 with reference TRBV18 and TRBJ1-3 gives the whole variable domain NAGVMQNPRHLVRRRGQEARLRCSPMKGHSHVYWYRQLPEEGLKFMVYLQKENIIDESGMPKERFSAEFPKEGPSILRIQQVVRGDSAAYFCASSLHGDSGNTIYFGEGSWLTVV.